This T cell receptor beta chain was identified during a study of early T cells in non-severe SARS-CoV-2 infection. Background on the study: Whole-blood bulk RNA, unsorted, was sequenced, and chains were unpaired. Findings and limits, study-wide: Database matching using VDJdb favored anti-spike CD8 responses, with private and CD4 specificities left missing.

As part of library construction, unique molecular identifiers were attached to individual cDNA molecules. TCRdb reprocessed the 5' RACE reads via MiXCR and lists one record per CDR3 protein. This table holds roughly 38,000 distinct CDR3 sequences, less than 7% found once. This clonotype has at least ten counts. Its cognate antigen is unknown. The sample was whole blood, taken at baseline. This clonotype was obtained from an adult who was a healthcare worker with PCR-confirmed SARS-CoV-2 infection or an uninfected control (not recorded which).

The chain's CDR3 is CASRPGTGGGGELFF. For the CDR3, the DNA is TGTGCCAGCAGACCAGGGACAGGGGGCGGCGGGGAGCTGTTTTTT. The chain couples TRBV7-2 to TRBJ2-2, with 12 bases that match TRBD1. The junction had 6 bases not matched to a gene; V was cut back by 6 bases and J by 7 bases. The V gene's germline CDR1 is SGHTA and CDR2 FQGNSA. The CDR3 covers 15 residues.